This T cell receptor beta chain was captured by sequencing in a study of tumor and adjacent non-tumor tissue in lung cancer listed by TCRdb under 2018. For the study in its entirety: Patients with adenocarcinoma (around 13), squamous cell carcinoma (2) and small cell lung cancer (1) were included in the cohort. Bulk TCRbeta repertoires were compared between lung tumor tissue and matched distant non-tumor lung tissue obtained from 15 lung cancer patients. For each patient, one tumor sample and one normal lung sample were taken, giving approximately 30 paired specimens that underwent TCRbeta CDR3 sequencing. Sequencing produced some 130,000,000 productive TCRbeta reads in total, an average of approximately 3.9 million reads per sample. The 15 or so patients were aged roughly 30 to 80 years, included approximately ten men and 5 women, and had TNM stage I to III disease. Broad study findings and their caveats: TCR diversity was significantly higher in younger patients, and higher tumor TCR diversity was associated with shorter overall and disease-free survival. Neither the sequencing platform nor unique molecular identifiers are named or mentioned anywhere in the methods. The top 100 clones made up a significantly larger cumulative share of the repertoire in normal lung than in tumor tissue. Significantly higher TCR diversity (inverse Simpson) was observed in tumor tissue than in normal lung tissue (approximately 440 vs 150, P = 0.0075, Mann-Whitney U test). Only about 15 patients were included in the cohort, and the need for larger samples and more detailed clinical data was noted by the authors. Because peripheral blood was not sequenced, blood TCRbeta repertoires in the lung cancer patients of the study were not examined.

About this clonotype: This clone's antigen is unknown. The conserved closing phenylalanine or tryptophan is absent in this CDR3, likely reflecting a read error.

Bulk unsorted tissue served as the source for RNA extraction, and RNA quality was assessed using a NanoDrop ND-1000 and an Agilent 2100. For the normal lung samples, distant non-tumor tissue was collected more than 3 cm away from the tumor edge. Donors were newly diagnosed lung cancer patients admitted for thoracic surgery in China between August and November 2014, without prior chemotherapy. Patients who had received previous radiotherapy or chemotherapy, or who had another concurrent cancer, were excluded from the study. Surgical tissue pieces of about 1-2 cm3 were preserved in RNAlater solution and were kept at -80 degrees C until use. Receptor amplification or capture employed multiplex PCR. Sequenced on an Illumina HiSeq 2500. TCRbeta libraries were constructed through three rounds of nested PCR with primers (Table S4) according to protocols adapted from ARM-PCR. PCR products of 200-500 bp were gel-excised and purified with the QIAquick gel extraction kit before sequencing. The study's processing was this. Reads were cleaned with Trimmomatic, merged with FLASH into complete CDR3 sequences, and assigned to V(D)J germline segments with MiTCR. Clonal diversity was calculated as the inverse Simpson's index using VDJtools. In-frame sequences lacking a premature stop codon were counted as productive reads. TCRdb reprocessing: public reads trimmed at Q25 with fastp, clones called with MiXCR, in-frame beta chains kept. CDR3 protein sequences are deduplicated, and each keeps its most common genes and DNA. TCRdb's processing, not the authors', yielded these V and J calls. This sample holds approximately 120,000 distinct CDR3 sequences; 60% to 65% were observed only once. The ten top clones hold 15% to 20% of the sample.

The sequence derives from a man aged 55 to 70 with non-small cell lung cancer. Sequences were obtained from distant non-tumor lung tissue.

The CDR3 in this case is CSTSQGFYQPQHL. The DNA sequence reads TGCAGCACTTCACAGGGGTTTTATCAGCCCCAGCATCTT. This receptor chain uses TRBV29-1 and TRBJ1-5, and 7 junction bases match TRBD1. Per the germline V gene, SQVTM is the CDR1 and ANQGSEA is the CDR2. Inclusive of both ends, the CDR3 amounts to 13 amino acids. Only the CDR3 region is kept as DNA, spanning 39 bases read in frame from base 1. V loses 8 bases at its end and J loses 5 bases; junction bases beyond the gene matches: 9.